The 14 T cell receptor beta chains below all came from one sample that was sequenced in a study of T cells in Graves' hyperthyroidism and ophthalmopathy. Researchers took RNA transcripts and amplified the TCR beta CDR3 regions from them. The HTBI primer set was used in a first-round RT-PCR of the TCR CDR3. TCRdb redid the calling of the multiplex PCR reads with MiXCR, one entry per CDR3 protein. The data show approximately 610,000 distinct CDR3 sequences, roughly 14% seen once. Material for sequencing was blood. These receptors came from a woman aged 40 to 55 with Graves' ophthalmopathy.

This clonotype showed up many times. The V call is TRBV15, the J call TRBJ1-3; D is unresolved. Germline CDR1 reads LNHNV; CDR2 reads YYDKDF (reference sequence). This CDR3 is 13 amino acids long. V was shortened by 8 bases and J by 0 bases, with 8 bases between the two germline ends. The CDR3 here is CATWSSSGNTIYF. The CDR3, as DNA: TGTGCCACCTGGAGTTCCTCTGGAAACACCATATATTTT. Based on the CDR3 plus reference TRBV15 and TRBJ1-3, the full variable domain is DAMVIQNPRYQVTQFGKPVTLSCSQTLNHNVMYWYQQKSSQAPKLLFHYYDKDFNNEADTPDNFQSRRPNTSFCFLDIRSPGLGDTAMYLCATWSSSGNTIYFGEGSWLTVV.

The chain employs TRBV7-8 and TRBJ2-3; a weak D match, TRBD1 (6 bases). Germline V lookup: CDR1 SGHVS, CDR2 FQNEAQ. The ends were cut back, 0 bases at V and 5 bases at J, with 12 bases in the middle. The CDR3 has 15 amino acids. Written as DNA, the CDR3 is TGTGCCAGCAGCTTAGCTGGTCAGGGGTTAGATACGCAGTATTTT. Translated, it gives CASSLAGQGLDTQYF.

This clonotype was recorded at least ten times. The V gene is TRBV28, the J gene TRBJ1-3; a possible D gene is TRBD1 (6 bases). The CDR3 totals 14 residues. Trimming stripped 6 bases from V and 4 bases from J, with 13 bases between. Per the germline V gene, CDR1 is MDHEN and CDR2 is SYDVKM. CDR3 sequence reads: CASSTGYSGNTIYF. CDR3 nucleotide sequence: TGTGCCAGCAGCACAGGGTACTCCGGAAACACCATATATTTT.

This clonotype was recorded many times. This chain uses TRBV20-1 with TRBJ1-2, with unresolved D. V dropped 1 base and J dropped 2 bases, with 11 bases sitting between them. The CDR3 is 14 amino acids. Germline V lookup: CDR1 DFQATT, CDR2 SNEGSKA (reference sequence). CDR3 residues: CSARVPEINYGYTF. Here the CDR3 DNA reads TGCAGTGCTAGAGTCCCGGAGATAAACTATGGCTACACCTTC.

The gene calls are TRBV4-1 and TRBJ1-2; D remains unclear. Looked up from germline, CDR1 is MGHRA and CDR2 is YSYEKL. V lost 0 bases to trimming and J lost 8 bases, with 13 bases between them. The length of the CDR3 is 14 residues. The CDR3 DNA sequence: TGCGCCAGCAGCCAAGACGCCCAAGTGGGGGGCTACACCTTC. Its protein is CASSQDAQVGGYTF.

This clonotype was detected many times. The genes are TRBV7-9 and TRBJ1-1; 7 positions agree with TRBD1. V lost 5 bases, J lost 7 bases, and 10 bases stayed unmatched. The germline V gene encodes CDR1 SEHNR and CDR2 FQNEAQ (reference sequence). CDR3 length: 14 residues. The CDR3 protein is CASSAALNRGEAFF. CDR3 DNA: TGTGCCAGCAGCGCGGCCCTCAACAGGGGTGAAGCTTTCTTT.

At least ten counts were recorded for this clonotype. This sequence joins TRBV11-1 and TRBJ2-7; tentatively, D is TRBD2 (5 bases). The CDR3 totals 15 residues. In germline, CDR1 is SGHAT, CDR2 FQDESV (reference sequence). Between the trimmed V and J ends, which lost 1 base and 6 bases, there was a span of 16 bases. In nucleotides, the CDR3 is TGTGCCAGCAGCTTAGTGGCGCAAGACTACGGCGAGCAGTACTTC. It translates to CASSLVAQDYGEQYF.

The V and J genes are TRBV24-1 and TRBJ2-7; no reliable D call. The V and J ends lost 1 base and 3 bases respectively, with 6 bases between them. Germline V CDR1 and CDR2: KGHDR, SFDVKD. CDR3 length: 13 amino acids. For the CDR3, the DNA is TGTGCCACCAGTGATTTTCAAGGCTACGAGCAGTACTTC. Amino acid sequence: CATSDFQGYEQYF.

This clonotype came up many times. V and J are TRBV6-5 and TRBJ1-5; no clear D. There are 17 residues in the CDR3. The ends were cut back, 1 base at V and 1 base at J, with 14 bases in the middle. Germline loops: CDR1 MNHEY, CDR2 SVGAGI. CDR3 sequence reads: CASSYLVLGGSNQPQHF. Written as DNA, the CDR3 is TGTGCCAGCAGTTACTTAGTCCTCGGTGGGAGCAATCAGCCCCAGCATTTT.

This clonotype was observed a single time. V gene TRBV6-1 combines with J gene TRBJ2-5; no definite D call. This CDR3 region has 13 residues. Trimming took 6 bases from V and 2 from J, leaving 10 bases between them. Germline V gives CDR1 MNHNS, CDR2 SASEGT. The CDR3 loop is CASRQTVQETQYF. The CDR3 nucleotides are TGTGCCAGCAGACAGACTGTGCAAGAGACCCAGTACTTC.

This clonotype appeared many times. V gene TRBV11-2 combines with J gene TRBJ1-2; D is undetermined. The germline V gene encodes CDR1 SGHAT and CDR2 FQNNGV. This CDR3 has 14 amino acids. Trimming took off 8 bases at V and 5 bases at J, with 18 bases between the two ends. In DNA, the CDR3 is TGTGCCAGCGGCCCGGTGTCCTTAGGTTATGGCTACACCTTC. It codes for CASGPVSLGYGYTF.

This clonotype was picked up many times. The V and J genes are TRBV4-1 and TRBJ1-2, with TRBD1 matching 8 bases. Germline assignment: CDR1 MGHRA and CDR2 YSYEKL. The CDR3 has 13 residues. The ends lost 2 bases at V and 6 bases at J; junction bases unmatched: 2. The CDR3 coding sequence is TGCGCCAGCAGCCAAATGGGACAGGATGGCTACACCTTC. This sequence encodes CASSQMGQDGYTF.

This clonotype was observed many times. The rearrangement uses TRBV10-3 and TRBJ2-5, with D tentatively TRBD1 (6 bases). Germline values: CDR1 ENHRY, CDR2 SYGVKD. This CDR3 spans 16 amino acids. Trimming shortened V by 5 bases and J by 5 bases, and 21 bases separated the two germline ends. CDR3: CAISSTGSSSGETQYF. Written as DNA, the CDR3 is TGTGCCATCAGTTCAACAGGGTCAAGCTCAGGGGAGACCCAGTACTTC.

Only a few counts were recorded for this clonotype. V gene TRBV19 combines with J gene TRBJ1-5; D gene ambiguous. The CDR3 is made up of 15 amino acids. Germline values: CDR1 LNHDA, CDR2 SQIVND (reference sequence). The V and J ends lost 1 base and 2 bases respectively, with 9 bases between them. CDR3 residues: CASSIVRGGNQPQHF. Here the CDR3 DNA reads TGTGCCAGTAGTATAGTCCGGGGAGGCAATCAGCCCCAGCATTTT.